These T cell receptor beta chains were read from a single sample in a study of beta chain features in type 1 diabetes. Libraries were prepared by immunoSEQ multiplex PCR; TCRdb keeps only in-frame clonotypes and omits some of them. In the table there are 400,000 to 600,000 clones, about 30% of which are singletons. Sequenced sample: naive CD4+ T cells from blood. All receptors come from a man younger than 35 in good health. Both conserved end residues are trimmed from each CDR3. The D gene is left open where the match is weak. A row's size may be missing; if present it is once, few, many or a size class.

j_call	d_call	clone_size	v_call	cdr3_aa
TRBJ2-3	-	-	TRBV7-3	ASSLPGTRTQY
TRBJ2-5	-	-	TRBV2	ASSEWQVYQETQY
TRBJ1-1	TRBD1	-	TRBV29-1	SVRTGVSTEAF
TRBJ2-1	TRBD2	few	TRBV11-2	ASSLGGGSSSSNYNEQF
TRBJ2-6	-	few	TRBV9	ASSVIDSGANVLT
TRBJ1-2	-	few	TRBV6-4	ASSDGHYGYT
TRBJ2-5	TRBD2	-	TRBV30	AWSMTSIETQY
TRBJ1-2	-	-	TRBV7-8	ASSLAGDGYT
TRBJ2-5	-	few	TRBV7-2	ASSVWRGQETQY
TRBJ2-1	-	-	TRBV15	ATSRDLAGSYNEQF
TRBJ2-5	TRBD2	-	TRBV5-1	ASSLVYSGRPQETQY
TRBJ2-2	-	-	TRBV30	AWSPRHTGELF
TRBJ2-1	TRBD1	-	TRBV7-8	ASSLDRGNEQF
TRBJ1-1	-	-	TRBV25-1	ASRDSGMNTEAF
TRBJ2-7	TRBD2	-	TRBV4-2	ASSQEGLAGRYEQY
TRBJ2-4	-	-	TRBV6-5	ASSSGRLAKNIQY
TRBJ2-1	-	few	TRBV14	ASGGAGEQF